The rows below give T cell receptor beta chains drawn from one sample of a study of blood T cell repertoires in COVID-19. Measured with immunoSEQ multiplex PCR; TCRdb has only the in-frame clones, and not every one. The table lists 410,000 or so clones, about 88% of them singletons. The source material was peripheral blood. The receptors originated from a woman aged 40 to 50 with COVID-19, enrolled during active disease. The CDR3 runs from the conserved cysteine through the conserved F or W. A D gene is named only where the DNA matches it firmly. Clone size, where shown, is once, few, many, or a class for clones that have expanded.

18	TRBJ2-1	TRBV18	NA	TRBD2	TGTGCCAGCTCACCCCGTCCCGGGACTAGCGACCACTACAATGAGCAGTTCTTC	CASSPRPGTSDHYNEQFF
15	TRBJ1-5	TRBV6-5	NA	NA	TGTGCCAGCAGCCTGAACAGCGGTCGGGATCAGCCCCAGCATTTT	CASSLNSGRDQPQHF
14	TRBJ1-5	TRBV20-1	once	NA	TGCAGTGCTAGTGACGGCGGTAGCAATCAGCCCCAGCATTTT	CSASDGGSNQPQHF
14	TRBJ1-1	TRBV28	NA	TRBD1	TGTGCCAGCAGGACAGGGATCAGGAGTACTGAAGCTTTCTTT	CASRTGIRSTEAFF
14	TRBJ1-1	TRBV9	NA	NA	TGTGCCAGCAGCGGAAATCAGACACGAAGTGAAGCTTTCTTT	CASSGNQTRSEAFF
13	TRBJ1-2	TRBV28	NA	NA	TGTGCCAGCAGTTCAACAACTAACTATGGCTACACCTTC	CASSSTTNYGYTF
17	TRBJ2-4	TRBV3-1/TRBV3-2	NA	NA	TGTGCCAGCAGCCGGCTGCAGGGGCGTTTAGCCAAAAACATTCAGTACTTC	CASSRLQGRLAKNIQYF
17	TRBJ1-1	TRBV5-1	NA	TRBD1	TGCGCCAGCAGCCCCCAGACAGGGTCAATTATGAACACTGAAGCTTTCTTT	CASSPQTGSIMNTEAFF
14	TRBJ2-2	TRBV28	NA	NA	TGTGCCAGCTTCCCTCACCTCGCAGGAGGGGAGCTGTTTTTT	CASFPHLAGGELFF
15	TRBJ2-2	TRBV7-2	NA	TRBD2	TGTGCCAGCAGCAAAGGACTAGTTTATGCCGGGGAGCTGTTTTTT	CASSKGLVYAGELFF
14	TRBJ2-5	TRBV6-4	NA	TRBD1	TGTGCCAGCAGGGGCAGGGGGCGGATTGAGACCCAGTACTTC	CASRGRGRIETQYF
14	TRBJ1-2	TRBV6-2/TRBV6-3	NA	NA	TGTGCCAGCAGTTACGGGTCCGGGAGCTATGGCTACACCTTC	CASSYGSGSYGYTF
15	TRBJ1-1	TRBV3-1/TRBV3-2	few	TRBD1	TGTGCCAGCAGCCAAGTCGCAGGGGGGAGCGCTGAAGCTTTCTTT	CASSQVAGGSAEAFF
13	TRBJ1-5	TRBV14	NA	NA	TGTGCCAGCAGCCAGGGGGCTAGTCAGCCCCAGCATTTT	CASSQGASQPQHF
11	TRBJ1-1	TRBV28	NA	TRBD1	TGTGCCAGCAGTTCGACAGGGGAGGCTTTCTTT	CASSSTGEAFF
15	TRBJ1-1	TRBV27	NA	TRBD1	TGTGCCAGCAGTACTACATGGACAGGGGGGGATCAGGCTTTCTTT	CASSTTWTGGDQAFF
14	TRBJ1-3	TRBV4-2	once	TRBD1	TGTGCCAGCAGGGCACAGGGGGCTGGAAACACCATATATTTT	CASRAQGAGNTIYF
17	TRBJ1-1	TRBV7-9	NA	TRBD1	TGTGCCAGCAGCTTAGGACAGACAGGGGAAAAGGACACTGAAGCTTTCTTT	CASSLGQTGEKDTEAFF
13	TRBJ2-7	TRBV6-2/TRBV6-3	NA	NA	TGTGCCAGCAGTAACGAACTAGCTTACGAGCAGTACTTC	CASSNELAYEQYF
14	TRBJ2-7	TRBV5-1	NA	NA	TGCGCCAGCCGTGACGAAGGGGTTACGTACGAGCAGTACTTC	CASRDEGVTYEQYF
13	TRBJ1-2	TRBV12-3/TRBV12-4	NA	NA	TGTGCCAGCAGACTAAATGGGGGGGGCAGCTACACCTTC	CASRLNGGGSYTF
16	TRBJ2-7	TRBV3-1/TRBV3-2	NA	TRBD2	TGTGCCAGCAGGACAATAGCGGGAGAACCTCCGCGAGAGCAGTACTTC	CASRTIAGEPPREQYF
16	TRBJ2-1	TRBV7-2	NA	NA	TGTGCCAGCAGCTTAGCTAGTACCCCGGGGTTAATTGAGCAGTTCTTC	CASSLASTPGLIEQFF
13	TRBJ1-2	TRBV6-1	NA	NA	TGTGCCAGCAGAATGGACGCGGGCTATGGCTACACCTTC	CASRMDAGYGYTF
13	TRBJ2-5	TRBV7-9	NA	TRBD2	TGTGCCAGCAGCTTAAGCGGGGGAGAGACCCAGTACTTC	CASSLSGGETQYF
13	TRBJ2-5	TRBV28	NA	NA	TGTGCCAGCAGTTTATGGGGAGAAGAGACCCAGTACTTC	CASSLWGEETQYF
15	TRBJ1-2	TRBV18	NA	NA	TGTGCCAGCTCACCGACAGGAGAAGCTAACTATGGCTACACCTTC	CASSPTGEANYGYTF
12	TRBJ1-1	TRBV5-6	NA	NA	TGTGCCAGCAGCTTCCAGGCCACTGAAGCTTTCTTT	CASSFQATEAFF
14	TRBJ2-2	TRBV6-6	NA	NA	TGTGCCAGCAGGGTCAGGGCGAACACCGGGGAGCTGTTTTTT	CASRVRANTGELFF
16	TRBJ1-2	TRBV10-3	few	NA	TGTGCCATCAGTGGGACACAGGTTCCGGGTGACTATGGCTACACCTTC	CAISGTQVPGDYGYTF
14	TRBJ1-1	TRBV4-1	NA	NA	TGCGCCAGCAGCCAAGATCATGACAGAGTTGAAGCTTTCTTT	CASSQDHDRVEAFF
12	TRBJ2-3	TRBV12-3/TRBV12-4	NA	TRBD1	TGTGCCAGCGCCGACAGGGGGAATACGCAGTATTTT	CASADRGNTQYF
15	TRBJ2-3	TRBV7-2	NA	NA	TGTGCCAGCAGCTTGAATGCGGAAAGCACAGATACGCAGTATTTT	CASSLNAESTDTQYF
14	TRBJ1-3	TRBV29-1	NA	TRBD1	TGCAGCGTACAGGGGGGAAGATCTGGAAACACCATATATTTT	CSVQGGRSGNTIYF
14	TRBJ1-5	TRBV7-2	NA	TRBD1	TGTGCCAGCAGCTTAGGGACAGGGGAACAGCCCCAGCATTTT	CASSLGTGEQPQHF
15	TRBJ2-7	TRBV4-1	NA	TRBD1	TGCGCCAGCAGCCAAGGGACAGGCCCGGGGTACGAGCAGTACTTC	CASSQGTGPGYEQYF
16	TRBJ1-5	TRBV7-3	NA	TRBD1	TGTGCCAGCAGCCAGCCGGGACAGCTTTTGGGGCAGCCCCAGCATTTT	CASSQPGQLLGQPQHF
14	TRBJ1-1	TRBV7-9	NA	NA	TGTGCCAGCGGAACAGGCTTTCTGAACACTGAAGCTTTCTTT	CASGTGFLNTEAFF
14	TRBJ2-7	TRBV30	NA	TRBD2	TGTGCCTGGAGTGTCTTTAGCGGGAGCTACGAGCAGTACTTC	CAWSVFSGSYEQYF
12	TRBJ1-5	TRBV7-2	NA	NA	TGTGCCAGCAGCTTTTGGGGCCAGCCCCAGCATTTT	CASSFWGQPQHF
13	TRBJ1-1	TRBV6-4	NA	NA	TGTGCCAGCAGCAGGGAAATGAGCACTGAAGCTTTCTTT	CASSREMSTEAFF
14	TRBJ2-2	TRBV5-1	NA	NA	TGCGCCAGCAGCACCCTACGGGACACCGGGGAGCTGTTTTTT	CASSTLRDTGELFF
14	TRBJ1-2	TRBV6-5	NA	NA	TGTGCCAGCAGCTTGGACACGGGACTCTATGGCTACACCTTC	CASSLDTGLYGYTF
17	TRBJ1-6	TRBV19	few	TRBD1	TGTGCCAGTAGTACCTCCCCGACAGGGGCATATAATTCACCCCTCCACTTT	CASSTSPTGAYNSPLHF
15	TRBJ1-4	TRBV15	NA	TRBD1	TGTGCCACCAGCAGATCGACAGGGGCTAATGAAAAACTGTTTTTT	CATSRSTGANEKLFF
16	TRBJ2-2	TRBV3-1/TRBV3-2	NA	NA	TGTGCCAGCAGACAAGCGGGACAGGCGAACACCGGGGAGCTGTTTTTT	CASRQAGQANTGELFF
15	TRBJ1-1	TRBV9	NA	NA	TGTGCCAGCAGCGTAGTCCGGGGGGATAACACTGAAGCTTTCTTT	CASSVVRGDNTEAFF
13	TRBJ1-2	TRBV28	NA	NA	TGTGCCAGCAGTGTGACAGCCCTGTATGGCTACACCTTC	CASSVTALYGYTF